The entry below gives a single T cell receptor beta chain sequence along with its context. It lacks a known antigen. One base away there is no much larger clone; base qualities are not given. The data derive from a study of Ad26.COV2.S vaccination and SARS-CoV-2 variants (dated by TCRdb to 2020 to 2023). Notes on the research overall: Donors in the vaccine arm were drawn from COV1001, a multicentre, randomized, double-blind, placebo-controlled phase I-IIa trial testing Ad26.COV2.S in healthy adults. Ad26.COV2.S was administered intramuscularly at 5 x 10^10 or 1 x 10^11 viral particles, either as a single shot or as two shots given 56 days apart. The specificity and breadth of SARS-CoV-2-reactive T cell receptors after Ad26.COV2.S vaccination were assessed by TCRbeta repertoire sequencing. A total of 32 samples were included in the TCR-sequenced set, comprising about 20 Ad26.COV2.S vaccine recipients, 5 placebo recipients and 8 SARS-CoV-2 convalescent individuals. Participants in the trial were split at random into five groups of five each, receiving low-dose or high-dose Ad26.COV2.S once or twice, or else placebo on both occasions. Throughout the experiments and outcome assessment, investigators stayed blinded to trial group allocation.

The sample's treatment or condition label, in plain terms: about 20 received Ad26.COV2.S at low or high dose, single or two shots; about 5 received placebo; per-sample allocation not given. Repertoires of vaccine and placebo recipients were sequenced from samples taken on day 63 after the first injection. Cohort 1b enrolled around 23 adults aged 18-55 years at a single site in Boston, USA, between 29 July and 7 August 2020. Ad26.COV2.S was a replication-incompetent adenovirus type 26 vector that expressed a prefusion-stabilized SARS-CoV-2 spike protein derived from the original Wuhan strain. General findings and caveats noted by the study authors: Comparing responses between vaccine doses or regimens was not something the study was powered to do. Comparable non-spike TCR breadth was observed between vaccine and placebo recipients, consistent with only spike being contained in the vaccine. According to the authors, total T cell responses may have been underestimated by the TCR breadth and depth analyses. After vaccination, spike-specific CD8+ and CD4+ T cell responses were reported to show substantial breadth. Compared with placebo recipients, Ad26.COV2.S recipients showed higher spike-specific TCR breadth (P = 0.0014).

The immunoSEQ Assay was the method used to sequence TCRbeta CDR3 regions. After extraction, genomic DNA underwent amplification by bias-controlled multiplex PCR, followed by high-throughput sequencing. Per the source publication's procedure: To quantify the absolute abundance of every unique TCRbeta CDR3 region, sequences were collapsed and filtered. T cell fraction was estimated by normalization of TCRbeta template counts to usable DNA, with usable DNA being measured through amplification of reference genes present in all nucleated cells. Repertoire TCRs were annotated as SARS-CoV-2-specific when V gene, CDR3 amino acid sequence and J gene were exactly matched to a known reactive TCR set. The reference SARS-CoV-2 TCR set came from MIRA and was filtered for enrichment in COVID-19-positive ImmuneCODE repertoires, removing public or cross-reactive TCRs. Using the MIRA antigens, annotated TCRs were further analysed by specific ORF or by position within an ORF. Breadth was defined as the number of annotated unique rearrangements divided by the total number of unique productive rearrangements, and depth was defined as the summed frequency of the annotated unique rearrangements. TCR breadth was compared between groups using two-sided Wilcoxon rank-sum tests. This immuneACCESS table, as held by TCRdb, lists in-frame sequences with V and J called but not all clones. Of the missing ones, under half trace to an unresolved V gene in checked studies; the others have no known cause. V and J calls plus clone size are reproduced from that table; the DNA served to infer D and trimming. For this sample there are about 430,000 clones; 75% to 95% appear just once. More than 10% of the sample lies in the top ten.

The TCR was taken from a person between 18 and 60 years old who received the Ad26.COV2.S COVID-19 vaccine or a placebo. Sequencing was performed on peripheral blood, taken in a trial of Ad26.COV2.S vaccine versus placebo.

The DNA is as follows: TGTGCCATCAGTGAGTTTTCCCACGAGCAGTACTTC. This codes for CAISEFSHEQYF. The chain joins TRBV10-3 to TRBJ2-7; too little of a D gene remains to name it. V lost 1 base and J lost 5 bases; the stretch between them is 6 bases long. The CDR3 covers 12 residues, taking in both the cysteine and the phenylalanine. Just CDR3 DNA is preserved here, 36 bases in frame from base 1. The germline V gene sets CDR1 to ENHRY and CDR2 to SYGVKD.